This TCR beta chain was documented in a study of cytomegalovirus exposure and HLA in healthy donors (dated by TCRdb to 2017 to 2019). General notes on the study: The 650 to 750 repertoires of the first cohort and the 95 to 150 validation repertoires were produced on the same platform, according to a later analysis. The aim of the study was to test whether cataloging public T cell receptors could identify signatures of past pathogen exposure. High-throughput TCR immunosequencing, statistical association of individual TCRs with disease status, and machine learning were combined to predict cytomegalovirus infection status. Besides the first cohort of 666 subjects, a separate validation cohort made up of some 110 different subjects was used.

The V end loses 2 bases and the J end loses 3 bases, and a stretch of 15 bases separates them. Inclusive of the bounding cysteine and phenylalanine, the CDR3 is 15 residues long. CDR3 DNA is the only sequence kept; it has 45 bases, read in frame from the first base. For CDR1 and CDR2, the germline V gene (reference sequence) lists SGHNT and YYREEE. Library preparation was by the immunoSEQ multiplex PCR assay. Concerning the study's data processing: A statistical classification framework was built for diagnosing cytomegalovirus status from the catalog of TCR beta chain sequences. The source is immuneACCESS, and TCRdb retained only in-frame sequences with V and J called. Part of the clones is not carried over; for the studies checked, unresolved V genes explain less than half of this, and the remainder is unexplained. Clone size and the V and J calls come from that table; the DNA yielded D and trimming. Recorded for this sample are 90,000 to 120,000 clones; under 97% of them occurred a single time. The top ten hold 0.67% of the sample.

The study at large found these results: Across donors, most TCR sequences were observed very rarely, whereas some public TCRs were present in many individuals. Of the cluster scores, about 94% were above 0 in a later analysis, which found that TCRs clustered in the first cohort also tended to co-occur in the 95 to 150 validation repertoires. In both the original and validation cohorts, the classifier was reported to diagnose cytomegalovirus status with high specificity and sensitivity. In vitro tests confirmed that a few of the cytomegalovirus-associated TCR beta chains recognize cytomegalovirus antigens. All 120 or so repertoires were used to score co-occurrence in the validation cohort in a later analysis, because that analysis had no HLA typing for the cohort. The study gave a list of some 150 TCR beta chains associated with cytomegalovirus. According to the authors, the approach could potentially be generalized to other disease states and immunological phenotypes.

The donors belonged to the validation cohort of 90 to 150 subjects, which was separate from the approximately 700-subject first cohort. About this clone itself: Its antigen remains undetermined. It has no much larger one-base neighbor in the sample; base qualities were not kept.

The sequenced material came from PBMCs. This clonotype originated in a woman between 18 and 29 years old in good health and CMV-seronegative. The V gene is TRBV5-4 and the J gene is TRBJ2-7; TRBD2 might be the D gene, on 7 matching bases. The DNA is as follows: TGTGCCAGCAGCTTACAGAGGGGGGGCTTCTACGAGCAGTACTTC. It translates to CASSLQRGGFYEQYF.